This T cell receptor beta chain was captured in a study of T cell repertoires in cytomegalovirus infection. One entry per CDR3 protein, called by TCRdb with MiXCR from the reads. This sample has approximately 730,000 distinct CDR3 sequences, with about 27% found just once. From germline, CDR1 is SGHAT and CDR2 FQNNGV. This CDR3 has 16 amino acids. The V gene lost 5 bases and the J gene lost 1 base, with 16 bases spanning the gap. The table lists this clonotype with a few counts. The antigen remains undetermined. Sample: cultured CD8+ T cells from PBMCs, taken from culture after CMV antigen stimulation. This clonotype was sampled from a human donor in good health (CMV status not recorded). Some clones in this sample may be carry-over from other donors' samples. The rearrangement links TRBV11-2 to TRBJ2-3; weak D call: TRBD2 (7 bases). The CDR3 spells CASSPQGSGGTDTQYF. The CDR3 coding sequence is TGTGCCAGCAGCCCCCAGGGGAGCGGGGGCACAGATACGCAGTATTTT. Full variable domain (remainder filled in from reference TRBV11-2 and TRBJ2-3): EAGVAQSPRYKIIEKRQSVAFWCNPISGHATLYWYQQILGQGPKLLIQFQNNGVVDDSQLPKDRFSAERLKGVDSTLKIQPAKLEDSAVYLCASSPQGSGGTDTQYFGPGTRLTVL.